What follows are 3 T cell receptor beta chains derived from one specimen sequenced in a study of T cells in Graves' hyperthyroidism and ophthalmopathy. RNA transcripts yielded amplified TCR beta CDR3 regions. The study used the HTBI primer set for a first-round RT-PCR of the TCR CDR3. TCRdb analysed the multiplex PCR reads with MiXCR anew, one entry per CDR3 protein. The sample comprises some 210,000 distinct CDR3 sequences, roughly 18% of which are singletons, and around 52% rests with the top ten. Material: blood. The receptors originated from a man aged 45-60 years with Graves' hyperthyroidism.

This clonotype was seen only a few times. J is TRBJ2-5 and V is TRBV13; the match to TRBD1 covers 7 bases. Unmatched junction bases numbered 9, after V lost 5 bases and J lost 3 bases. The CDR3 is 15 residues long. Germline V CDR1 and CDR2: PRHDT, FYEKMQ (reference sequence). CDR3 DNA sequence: TGTGCCAGCAGCCCACCGAACCAGGGGGAAGAGACCCAGTACTTC. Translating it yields CASSPPNQGEETQYF. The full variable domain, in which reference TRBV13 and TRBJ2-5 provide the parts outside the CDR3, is AAGVIQSPRHLIKEKRETATLKCYPIPRHDTVYWYQQGPGQDPQFLISFYEKMQSDKGSIPDRFSAQQFSDYHSELNMSSLELGDSALYFCASSPPNQGEETQYFGPGTRLLVL.

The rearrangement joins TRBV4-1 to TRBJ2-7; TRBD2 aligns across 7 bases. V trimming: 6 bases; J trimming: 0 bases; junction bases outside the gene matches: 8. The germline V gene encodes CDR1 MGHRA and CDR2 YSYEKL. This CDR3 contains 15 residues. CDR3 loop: CASSFARLASYEQYF. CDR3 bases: TGCGCCAGCAGTTTCGCCCGACTAGCCTCCTACGAGCAGTACTTC.

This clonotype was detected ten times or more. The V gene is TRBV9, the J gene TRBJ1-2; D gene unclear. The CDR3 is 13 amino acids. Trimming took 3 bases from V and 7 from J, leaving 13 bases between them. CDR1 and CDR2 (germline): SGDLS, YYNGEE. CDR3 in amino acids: CASSAPRSGGYTF. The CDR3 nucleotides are TGTGCCAGCAGCGCGCCCCGATCGGGTGGCTACACCTTC.